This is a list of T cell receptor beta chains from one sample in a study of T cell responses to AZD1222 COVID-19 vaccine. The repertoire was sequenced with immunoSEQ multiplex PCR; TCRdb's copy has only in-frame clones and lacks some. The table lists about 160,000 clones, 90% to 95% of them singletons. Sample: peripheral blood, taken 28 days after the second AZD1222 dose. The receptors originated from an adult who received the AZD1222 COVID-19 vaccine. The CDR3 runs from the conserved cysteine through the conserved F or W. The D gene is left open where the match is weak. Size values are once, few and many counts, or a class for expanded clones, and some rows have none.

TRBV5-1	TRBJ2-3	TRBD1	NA	TGCGCCAGCAACGTCCGGGACAGGGTGCCAGATACGCAGTATTTT	CASNVRDRVPDTQYF
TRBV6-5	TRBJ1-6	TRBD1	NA	TGTGCCAGCAGCCTCCGGGACAGTTCTAATTCACCCCTCCACTTT	CASSLRDSSNSPLHF
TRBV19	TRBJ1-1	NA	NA	TGTGCCACCAGTACCGCGGGGCACCGGAACACTGAAGCTTTCTTT	CATSTAGHRNTEAFF
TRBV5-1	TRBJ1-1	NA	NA	TGCGCCAGCAACCGAGAATGGCCCCCCCCTATGAACACTGAAGCTTTCTTT	CASNREWPPPMNTEAFF
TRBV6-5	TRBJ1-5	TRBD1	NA	TGTGCCAGCAGGATAGGGACAGGCACTAATCAGCCCCAGCATTTT	CASRIGTGTNQPQHF
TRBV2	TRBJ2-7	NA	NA	TGTGCCAGCAATGGCTACGAGCAGTACTTC	CASNGYEQYF
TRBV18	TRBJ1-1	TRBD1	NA	TGTGCCAGCTCCACGAGGACAGGCGGAGGCACTGAAGCTTTCTTT	CASSTRTGGGTEAFF
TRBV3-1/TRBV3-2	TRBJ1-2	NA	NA	TGTGCCAGCAGCCAGGGGGTTCCCCCCAGCTACACCTTC	CASSQGVPPSYTF
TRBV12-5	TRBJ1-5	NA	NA	TGTGCTAGTGGTTCAGGACAGCCCAATCAGCCCCAGCATTTT	CASGSGQPNQPQHF
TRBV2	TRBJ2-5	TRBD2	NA	TGTGCCAGCACGGCGGGAGAGGTGGAGACCCAGTACTTC	CASTAGEVETQYF
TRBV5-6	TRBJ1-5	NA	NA	TGTGCCAGCAGCTTCCAGGGGCGGAATCAGCCCCAGCATTTT	CASSFQGRNQPQHF
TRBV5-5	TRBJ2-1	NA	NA	TGTGCCAGCAGCTTGACCGACAATGAGCAGTTCTTC	CASSLTDNEQFF
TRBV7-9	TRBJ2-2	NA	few	TGTGCCAGCAGTCCGGATTCGAACACCGGGGAGCTGTTTTTT	CASSPDSNTGELFF
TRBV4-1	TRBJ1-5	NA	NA	TGCGCCAGCAGCCAAGATATAGGGAGGAGCAATCAGCCCCAGCATTTT	CASSQDIGRSNQPQHF
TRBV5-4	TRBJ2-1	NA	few	TGTGCCAGCAGCTTGGGTGAGACTGGGGGGAACAATGAGCAGTTCTTC	CASSLGETGGNNEQFF
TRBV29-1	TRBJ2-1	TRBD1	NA	TGCAGCGCTGGACAGGGGGCATACAATGAGCAGTTCTTC	CSAGQGAYNEQFF
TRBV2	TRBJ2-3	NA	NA	TGTGCCAGCACTAGGGAGTACGCAGATACGCAGTATTTT	CASTREYADTQYF
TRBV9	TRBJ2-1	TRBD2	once	TGTGCCAGCAGCGGGGACCGGACTAGCTCCTACAATGAGCAGTTCTTC	CASSGDRTSSYNEQFF
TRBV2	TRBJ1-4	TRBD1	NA	TGTGCCAGCAGGTGGAGAGCCGGGACAGCTAATGAAAAACTGTTTTTT	CASRWRAGTANEKLFF
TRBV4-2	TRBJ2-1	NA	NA	TGTGCCAGCAGCCAAGATAGGAGAAGCGGGACATCCTACAATGAGCAGTTCTTC	CASSQDRRSGTSYNEQFF
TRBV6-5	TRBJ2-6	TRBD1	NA	TGTGCCACCAGGACAGGGGGCTCTGGGGCCAACGTCCTGACTTTC	CATRTGGSGANVLTF
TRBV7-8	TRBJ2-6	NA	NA	TGTGCCAGCAGCTTAGGTGCCGGGGCCAACGTCCTGACTTTC	CASSLGAGANVLTF
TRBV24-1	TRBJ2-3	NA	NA	TGTGCCACCAGTCGGGAGCGAGCAACAGATACGCAGTATTTT	CATSRERATDTQYF
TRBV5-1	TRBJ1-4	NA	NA	TGCGCCAGCAGCTTGACAGAATCTAATGAAAAACTGTTTTTT	CASSLTESNEKLFF